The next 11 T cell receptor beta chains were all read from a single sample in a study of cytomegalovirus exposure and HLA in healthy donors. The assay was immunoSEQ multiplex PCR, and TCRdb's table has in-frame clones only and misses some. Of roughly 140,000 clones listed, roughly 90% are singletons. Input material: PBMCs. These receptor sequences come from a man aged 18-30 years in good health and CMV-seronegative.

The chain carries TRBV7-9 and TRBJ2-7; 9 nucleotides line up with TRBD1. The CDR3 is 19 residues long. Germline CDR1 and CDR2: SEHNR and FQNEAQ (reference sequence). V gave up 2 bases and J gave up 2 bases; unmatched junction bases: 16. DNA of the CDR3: TGTGCCAGCAGCTTAATAGTGGGGACAGGGTCATTGAGCGCCTACGAGCAGTACTTC. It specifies CASSLIVGTGSLSAYEQYF.

The CDR3 DNA reads as TGTGCCAGCATGGGACTAGCTTATTACAATGAGCAGTTCTTC. Translation: CASMGLAYYNEQFF. The chain has TRBV25-1 and TRBJ2-1; TRBD2 matches 9 bases. Germline V CDR1 and CDR2: MGHDK, SYGVNS. There are 14 residues in the CDR3. The J segment lost 4 bases and the V segment lost 7 bases, leaving 5 bases of the junction unmatched.

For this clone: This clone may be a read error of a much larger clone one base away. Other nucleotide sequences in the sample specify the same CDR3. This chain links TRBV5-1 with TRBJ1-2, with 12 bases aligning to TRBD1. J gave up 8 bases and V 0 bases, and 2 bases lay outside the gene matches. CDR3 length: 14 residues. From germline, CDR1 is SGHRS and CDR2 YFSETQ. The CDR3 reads CASSLAGTGGGYTF. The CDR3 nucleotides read TGCGCCAGCAGCTTGGCCGGGACAGGGGGCGGCTACACCTTC.

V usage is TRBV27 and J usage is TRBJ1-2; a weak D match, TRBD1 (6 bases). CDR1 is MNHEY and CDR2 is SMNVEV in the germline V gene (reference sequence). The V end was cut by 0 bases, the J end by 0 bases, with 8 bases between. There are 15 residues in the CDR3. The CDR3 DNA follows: TGTGCCAGCAGTTTATCGACAGGTACTAACTATGGCTACACCTTC. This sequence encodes CASSLSTGTNYGYTF.

The CDR3 DNA is TGTGCCAGCAGTTCGGGACAGGGGACTGAAGCTTTCTTT. Protein sequence: CASSSGQGTEAFF. This sequence joins TRBV6-4 and TRBJ1-1; 10 bases line up with TRBD1. CDR1 is MRHNA, CDR2 SNTAGT, per germline. Trimming at V came to 5 bases and at J to 5 bases, leaving 2 bases not matched to a gene. This CDR3 has 13 residues.

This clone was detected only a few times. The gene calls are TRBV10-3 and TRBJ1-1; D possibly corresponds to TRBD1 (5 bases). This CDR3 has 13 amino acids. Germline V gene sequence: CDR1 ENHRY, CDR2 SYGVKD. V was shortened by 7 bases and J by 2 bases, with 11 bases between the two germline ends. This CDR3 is CAIMGGGNTEAFF. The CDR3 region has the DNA TGTGCCATCATGGGGGGTGGAAACACTGAAGCTTTCTTT.

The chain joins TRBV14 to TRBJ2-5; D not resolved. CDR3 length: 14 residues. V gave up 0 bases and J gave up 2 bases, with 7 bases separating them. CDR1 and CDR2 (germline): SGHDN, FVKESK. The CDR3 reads CASSQDRQQETQYF. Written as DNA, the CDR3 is TGTGCCAGCAGCCAAGACAGGCAACAAGAGACCCAGTACTTC.

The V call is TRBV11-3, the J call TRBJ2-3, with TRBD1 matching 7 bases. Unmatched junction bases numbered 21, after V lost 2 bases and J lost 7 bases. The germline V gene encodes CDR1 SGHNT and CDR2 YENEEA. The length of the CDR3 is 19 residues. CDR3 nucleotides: TGTGCCAGCAGCTTATCGCCTGAAGAGGGCCAGGGGGTCGCTCATACGCAGTATTTT. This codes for CASSLSPEEGQGVAHTQYF.

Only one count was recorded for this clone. The CDR3 region is CASSEGQNYGYTF. The DNA for the CDR3 is TGTGCCAGCAGTGAGGGACAGAACTATGGCTACACCTTC. The V and J genes are TRBV25-1 and TRBJ1-2; TRBD1 aligns across 7 bases. The V gene's germline CDR1 is MGHDK and CDR2 SYGVNS. V shed 3 bases, J shed 2 bases, and the junction held 0 bases outside the gene matches. This CDR3 comprises 13 residues.

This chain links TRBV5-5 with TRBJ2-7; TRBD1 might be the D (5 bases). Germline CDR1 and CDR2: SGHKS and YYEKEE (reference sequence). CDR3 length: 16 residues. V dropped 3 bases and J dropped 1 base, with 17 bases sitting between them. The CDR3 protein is CASSWLVTVSSYEQYV. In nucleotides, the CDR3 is TGTGCCAGCAGCTGGCTGGTGACAGTAAGTTCCTACGAGCAGTACGTC.

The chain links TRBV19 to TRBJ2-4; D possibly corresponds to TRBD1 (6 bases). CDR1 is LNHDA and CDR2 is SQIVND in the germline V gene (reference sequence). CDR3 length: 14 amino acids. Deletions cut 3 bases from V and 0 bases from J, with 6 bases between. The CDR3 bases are TGTGCCAGTAGTATGGGACAAGCCAAAAACATTCAGTACTTC. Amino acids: CASSMGQAKNIQYF.